One sample yielded the 9 T cell receptor beta chains listed below, sequenced in a study of blood T cell repertoires in COVID-19. Clones were read by immunoSEQ multiplex PCR, and TCRdb kept only the in-frame ones, dropping some. The sample records around 140,000 clones, about 80% being singletons. Sequenced: peripheral blood. These receptors originate from a human donor in a cohort sampled during active COVID-19.

As DNA, the CDR3 is TGTGCCTGGAGTGTCTTGGGGGCGGTAGCTTTCTTT. This encodes CAWSVLGAVAFF. This chain connects TRBV30 to TRBJ1-1; a possible D gene is TRBD1 (6 bases). This CDR3 comprises 12 residues. The V end was cut by 0 bases, the J end by 10 bases, with 12 bases between. CDR1 and CDR2 from the germline V gene are GTSNPN and SVGIG (reference sequence).

The V call is TRBV12-3 or TRBV12-4, the J call TRBJ1-3; unclear D gene. CDR3 length equals 13 residues. Trimming cost V 3 bases and J 0 bases, with 3 bases left between them. CDR3 in amino acids: CASSFRSGNTIYF. CDR3 DNA sequence: TGTGCCAGCAGTTTTCGCTCTGGAAACACCATATATTTT.

The chain employs TRBV6-4 and TRBJ1-5, with no clear D. The CDR3 is 14 residues long. The V and J ends lost 0 bases and 11 bases respectively, with 14 bases between them. Per germline, CDR1 MRHNA and CDR2 SNTAGT. The chain's CDR3 is CASSDSRSRQAQHF. CDR3 DNA sequence: TGTGCCAGCAGTGACTCGAGATCCCGCCAGGCCCAGCATTTT.

The rearrangement uses TRBV11-2 and TRBJ2-2; D is undetermined. Per the germline V gene, CDR1 is SGHAT and CDR2 is FQNNGV. The CDR3 runs 15 residues. Trimming took 1 base from V and 0 from J, leaving 6 bases between them. The CDR3 DNA reads as TGTGCCAGCAGCTTAGGGCAGTCGAACACCGGGGAGCTGTTTTTT. Translating gives CASSLGQSNTGELFF.

The chain employs TRBV3-1 (or the pseudogene TRBV3-2) and TRBJ1-1, with unresolved D. The germline CDR1 and CDR2 sequences are LGHDT and YNNKEL (reference sequence). The V and J ends lost 1 base and 2 bases respectively, with 8 bases between them. The CDR3 has 14 amino acids. Written as DNA, the CDR3 is TGTGCCAGCAGCCAAGCGGGGATTAACACTGAAGCTTTCTTT. Amino acid sequence: CASSQAGINTEAFF.

This chain links TRBV24-1 with TRBJ2-3, with 9 bases matching TRBD1. The CDR3 is made up of 15 amino acids. Germline CDR1 and CDR2: KGHDR and SFDVKD. V shed 4 bases and J 1 base; nucleotides not matched to a gene: 2. CDR3 in amino acids: CATSDRTGGTDTQYF. The DNA of the CDR3 is TGTGCCACCAGTGACAGGACAGGGGGCACAGATACGCAGTATTTT.

CDR3 region: CASSPGDLRNEQYF. The CDR3 DNA reads as TGTGCCAGCAGCCCCGGAGACCTTCGAAACGAGCAGTACTTC. The chain is built from TRBV9 and TRBJ2-7; the D is unclear. This CDR3 contains 14 residues. Germline V lookup: CDR1 SGDLS, CDR2 YYNGEE. V was cut by 4 bases and J by 5 bases, with 16 bases left in between.

This chain joins TRBV18 and TRBJ2-5; weak D call: TRBD1 (5 bases). Germline loops: CDR1 KGHSH, CDR2 LQKENI. V shed 6 bases and J shed 3 bases, with 14 bases lying between them. This CDR3 spans 14 amino acids. DNA of the CDR3: TGTGCCAGCTCGGCCAGGCAGGGAAAAGAGACCCAGTACTTC. Translation: CASSARQGKETQYF. The full variable domain, completed using reference TRBV18 and TRBJ2-5, is NAGVMQNPRHLVRRRGQEARLRCSPMKGHSHVYWYRQLPEEGLKFMVYLQKENIIDESGMPKERFSAEFPKEGPSILRIQQVVRGDSAAYFCASSARQGKETQYFGPGTRLLVL.

This chain joins TRBV11-2 and TRBJ2-7; D gene unclear. The ends were cut back, 2 bases at V and 3 bases at J, with 2 bases in the middle. The CDR3 consists of 11 residues. The germline CDR1 and CDR2 sequences are SGHAT and FQNNGV. In nucleotides, the CDR3 is TGTGCCAGCAGCTTATACTACGAGCAGTACTTC. Protein product: CASSLYYEQYF.